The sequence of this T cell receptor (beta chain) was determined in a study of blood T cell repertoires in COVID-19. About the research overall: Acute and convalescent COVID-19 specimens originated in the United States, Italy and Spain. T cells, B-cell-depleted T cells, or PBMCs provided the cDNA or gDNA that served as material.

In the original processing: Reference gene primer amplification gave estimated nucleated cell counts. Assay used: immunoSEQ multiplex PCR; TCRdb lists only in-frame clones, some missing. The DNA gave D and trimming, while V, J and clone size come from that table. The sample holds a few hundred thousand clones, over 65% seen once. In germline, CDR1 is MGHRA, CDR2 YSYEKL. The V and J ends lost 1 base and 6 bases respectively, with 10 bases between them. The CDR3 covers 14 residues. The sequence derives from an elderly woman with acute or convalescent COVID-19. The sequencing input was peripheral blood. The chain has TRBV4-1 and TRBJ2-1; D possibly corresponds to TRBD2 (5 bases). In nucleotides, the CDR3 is TGCGCCAGCAGCCAAGTTGGACTGGGCAATGAGCAGTTCTTC. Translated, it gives CASSQVGLGNEQFF.